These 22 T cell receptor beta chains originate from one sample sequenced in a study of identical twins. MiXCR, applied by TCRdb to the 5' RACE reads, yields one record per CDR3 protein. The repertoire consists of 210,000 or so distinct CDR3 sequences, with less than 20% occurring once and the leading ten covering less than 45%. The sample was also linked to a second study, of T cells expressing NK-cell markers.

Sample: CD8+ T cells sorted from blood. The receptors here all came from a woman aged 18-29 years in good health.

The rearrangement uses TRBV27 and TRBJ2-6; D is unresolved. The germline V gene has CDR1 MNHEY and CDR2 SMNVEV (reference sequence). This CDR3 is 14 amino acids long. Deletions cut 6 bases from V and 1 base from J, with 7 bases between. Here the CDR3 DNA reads TGTGCCAGCAGGGTGACTTCTGGGGCCAACGTCCTGACTTTC. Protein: CASRVTSGANVLTF.

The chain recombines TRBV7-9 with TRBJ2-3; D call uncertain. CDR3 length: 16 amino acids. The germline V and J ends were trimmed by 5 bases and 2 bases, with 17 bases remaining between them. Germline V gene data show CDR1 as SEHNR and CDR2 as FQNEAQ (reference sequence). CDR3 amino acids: CASSTPTWILTDTQYF. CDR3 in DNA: TGTGCCAGCAGCACCCCCACGTGGATACTCACAGATACGCAGTATTTT.

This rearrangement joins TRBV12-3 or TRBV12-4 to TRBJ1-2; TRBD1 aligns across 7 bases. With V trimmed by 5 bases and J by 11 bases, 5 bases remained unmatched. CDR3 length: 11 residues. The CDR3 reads CASSPGQKYTF. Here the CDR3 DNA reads TGTGCCAGCAGTCCGGGACAGAAATACACCTTC.

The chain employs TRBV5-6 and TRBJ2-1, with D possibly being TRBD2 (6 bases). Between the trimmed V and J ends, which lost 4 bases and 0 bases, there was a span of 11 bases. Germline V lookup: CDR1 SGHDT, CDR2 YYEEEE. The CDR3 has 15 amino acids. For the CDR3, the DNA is TGTGCCAGCAGCGGCGGGACGCGCTCCTACAATGAGCAGTTCTTC. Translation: CASSGGTRSYNEQFF.

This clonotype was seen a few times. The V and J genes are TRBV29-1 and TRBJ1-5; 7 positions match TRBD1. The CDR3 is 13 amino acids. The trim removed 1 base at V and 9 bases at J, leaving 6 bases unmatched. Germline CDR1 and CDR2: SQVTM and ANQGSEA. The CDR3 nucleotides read TGCAGCGTTGAAGGTCAGGGGGACGGGCCCCAGCATTTT. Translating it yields CSVEGQGDGPQHF.

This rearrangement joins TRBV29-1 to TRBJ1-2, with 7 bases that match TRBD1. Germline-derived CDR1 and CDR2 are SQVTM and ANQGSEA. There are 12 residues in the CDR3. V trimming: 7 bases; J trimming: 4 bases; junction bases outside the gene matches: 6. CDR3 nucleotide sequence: TGCAGCGGAGAGACAGGGATCTATGGCTACACCTTC. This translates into CSGETGIYGYTF.

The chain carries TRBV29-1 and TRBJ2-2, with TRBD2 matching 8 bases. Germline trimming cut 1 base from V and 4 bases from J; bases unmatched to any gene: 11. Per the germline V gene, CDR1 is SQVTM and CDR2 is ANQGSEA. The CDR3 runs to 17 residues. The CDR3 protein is CSVEGSSGSRGTGELFF. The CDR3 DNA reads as TGCAGCGTTGAAGGGTCTAGCGGGTCAAGGGGCACCGGGGAGCTGTTTTTT.

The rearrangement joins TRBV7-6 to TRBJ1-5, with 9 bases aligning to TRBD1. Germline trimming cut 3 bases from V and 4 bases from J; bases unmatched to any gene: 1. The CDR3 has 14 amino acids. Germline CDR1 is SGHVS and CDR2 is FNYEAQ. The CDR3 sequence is CASSLDRGNQPQHF. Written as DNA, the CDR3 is TGTGCCAGCAGCTTGGACAGGGGTAATCAGCCCCAGCATTTT.

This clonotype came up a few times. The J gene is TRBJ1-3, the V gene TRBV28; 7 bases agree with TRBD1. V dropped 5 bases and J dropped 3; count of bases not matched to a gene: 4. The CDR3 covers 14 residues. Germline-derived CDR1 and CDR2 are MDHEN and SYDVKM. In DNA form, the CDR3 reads TGTGCCAGCAGTCCTACAGGGGTTGGAAACACCATATATTTT. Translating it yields CASSPTGVGNTIYF.

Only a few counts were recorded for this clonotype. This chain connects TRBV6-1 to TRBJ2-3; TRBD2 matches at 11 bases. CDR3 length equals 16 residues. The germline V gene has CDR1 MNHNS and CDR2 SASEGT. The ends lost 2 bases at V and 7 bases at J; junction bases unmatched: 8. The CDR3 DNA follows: TGTGCCAGCAGTGAAAAACTAGCGGGGGTATCATATACGCAGTATTTT. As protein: CASSEKLAGVSYTQYF.

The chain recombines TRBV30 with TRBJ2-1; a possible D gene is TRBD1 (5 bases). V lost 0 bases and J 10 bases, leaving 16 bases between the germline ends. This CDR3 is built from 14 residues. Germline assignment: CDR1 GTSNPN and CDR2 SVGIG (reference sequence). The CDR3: CAWSVVTDMGEQFF. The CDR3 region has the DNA TGTGCCTGGAGTGTAGTAACGGACATGGGAGAGCAGTTCTTC.

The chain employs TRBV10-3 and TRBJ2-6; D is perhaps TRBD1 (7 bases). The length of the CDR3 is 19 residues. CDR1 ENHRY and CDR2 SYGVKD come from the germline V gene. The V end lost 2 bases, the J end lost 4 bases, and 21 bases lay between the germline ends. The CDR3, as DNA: TGTGCCATCAGTGAGACGCCGGTGACAGGGACTGAAGGGGCCAACGTCCTGACTTTC. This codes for CAISETPVTGTEGANVLTF.

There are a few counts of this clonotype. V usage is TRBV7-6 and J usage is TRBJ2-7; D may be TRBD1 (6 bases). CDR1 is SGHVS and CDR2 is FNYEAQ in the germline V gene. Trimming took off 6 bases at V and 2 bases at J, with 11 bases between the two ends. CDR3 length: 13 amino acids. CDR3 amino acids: CASSRGTTYEQYF. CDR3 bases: TGTGCCAGCAGTAGGGGGACGACCTACGAGCAGTACTTC.

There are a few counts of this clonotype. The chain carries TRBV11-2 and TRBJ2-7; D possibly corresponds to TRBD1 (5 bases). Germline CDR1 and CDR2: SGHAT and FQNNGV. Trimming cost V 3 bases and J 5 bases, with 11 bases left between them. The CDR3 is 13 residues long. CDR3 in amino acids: CASSFSVRDEQYF. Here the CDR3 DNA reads TGTGCCAGCAGCTTCAGTGTCAGGGACGAGCAGTACTTC.

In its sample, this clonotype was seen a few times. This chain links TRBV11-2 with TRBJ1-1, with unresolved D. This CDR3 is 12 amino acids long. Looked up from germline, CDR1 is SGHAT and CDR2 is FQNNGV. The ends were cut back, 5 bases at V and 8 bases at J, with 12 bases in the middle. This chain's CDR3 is CASSLPGKEAFF. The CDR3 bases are TGTGCCAGCAGCCTACCGGGAAAGGAAGCTTTCTTT.

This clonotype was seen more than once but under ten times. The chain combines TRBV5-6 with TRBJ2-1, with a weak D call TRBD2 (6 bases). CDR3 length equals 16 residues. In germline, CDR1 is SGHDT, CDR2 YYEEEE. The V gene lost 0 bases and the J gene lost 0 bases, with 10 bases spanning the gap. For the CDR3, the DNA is TGTGCCAGCAGCTTGGTGACGGGAGTCTCCTACAATGAGCAGTTCTTC. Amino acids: CASSLVTGVSYNEQFF.

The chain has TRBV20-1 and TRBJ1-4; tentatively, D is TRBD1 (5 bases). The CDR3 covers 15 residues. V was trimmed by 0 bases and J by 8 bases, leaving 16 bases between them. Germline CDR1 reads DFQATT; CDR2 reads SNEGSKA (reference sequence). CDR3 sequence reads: CSARDHLQGSEKLFF. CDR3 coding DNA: TGCAGTGCTAGAGATCACTTGCAGGGAAGCGAAAAACTGTTTTTT.

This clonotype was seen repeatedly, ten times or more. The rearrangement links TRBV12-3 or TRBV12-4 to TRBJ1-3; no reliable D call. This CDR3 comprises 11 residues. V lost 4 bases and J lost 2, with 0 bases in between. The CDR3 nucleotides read TGTGCCAGCAGTTCTGGAAACACCATATATTTT. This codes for CASSSGNTIYF.

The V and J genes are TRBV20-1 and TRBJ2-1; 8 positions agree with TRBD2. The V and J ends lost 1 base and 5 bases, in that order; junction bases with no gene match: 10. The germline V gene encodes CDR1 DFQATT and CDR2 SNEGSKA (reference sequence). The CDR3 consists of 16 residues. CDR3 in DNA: TGCAGTGCTAGAGCAGTTACCGGGACTAGAAACAATGAGCAGTTCTTC. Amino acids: CSARAVTGTRNNEQFF.

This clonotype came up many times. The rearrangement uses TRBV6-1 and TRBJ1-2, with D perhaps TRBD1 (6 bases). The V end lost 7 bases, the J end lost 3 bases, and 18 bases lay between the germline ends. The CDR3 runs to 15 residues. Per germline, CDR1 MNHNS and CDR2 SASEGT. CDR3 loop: CASTPRGALDYGYTF. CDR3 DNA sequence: TGTGCCAGCACCCCTCGGGGGGCTCTAGACTATGGCTACACCTTC.

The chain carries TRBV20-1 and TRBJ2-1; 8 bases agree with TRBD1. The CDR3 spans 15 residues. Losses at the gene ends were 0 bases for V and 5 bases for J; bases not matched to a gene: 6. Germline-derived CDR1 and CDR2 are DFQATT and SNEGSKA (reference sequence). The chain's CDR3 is CSARDYRGSNNEQFF. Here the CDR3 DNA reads TGCAGTGCTAGAGATTACAGGGGGTCCAACAATGAGCAGTTCTTC.

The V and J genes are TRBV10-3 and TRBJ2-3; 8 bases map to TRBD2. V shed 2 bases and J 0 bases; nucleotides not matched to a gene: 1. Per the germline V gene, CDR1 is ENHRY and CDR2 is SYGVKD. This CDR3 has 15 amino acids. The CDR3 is CAISESGGSTDTQYF. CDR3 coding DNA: TGTGCCATCAGTGAGAGCGGGGGTAGCACAGATACGCAGTATTTT.